This passage covers 25 T cell receptor beta chains from one sample sequenced in a study of cytomegalovirus exposure and HLA in healthy donors. The PCR employed 60 Vbeta primers together with 13 Jbeta primers. Repertoires were generated with immunoSEQ multiplex PCR, while TCRdb's copy carries only in-frame clones and drops some. The data hold 180,000 or so clones, with 86% observed a single time. Sequencing input: PBMCs. The receptors come from a woman in her 30s in good health and CMV-seronegative.

V gene TRBV5-1 combines with J gene TRBJ2-1; unclear D gene. Germline V gene lookup returns CDR1 SGHRS and CDR2 YFSETQ. CDR3 length: 14 amino acids. V gave up 3 bases and J gave up 0 bases, with 7 bases separating them. CDR3 in amino acids: CASSSGDSYNEQFF. The CDR3 DNA reads as TGCGCCAGCAGCTCCGGAGACTCCTACAATGAGCAGTTCTTC.

V and J are TRBV9 and TRBJ2-3, with D perhaps matching TRBD1 (6 bases). Germline CDR1 reads SGDLS; CDR2 reads YYNGEE. The V gene lost 3 bases and the J gene lost 2 bases, with 13 bases spanning the gap. CDR3 size: 15 residues. CDR3 sequence: CASSEGVRTTDTQYF. The CDR3 coding sequence is TGTGCCAGCAGCGAGGGGGTCAGAACCACAGATACGCAGTATTTT.

The rearrangement links TRBV6-1 to TRBJ1-5, with 8 bases lining up with TRBD1. Germline-derived CDR1 and CDR2 are MNHNS and SASEGT. J was trimmed by 5 bases and V by 6 bases; bases with no gene match: 3. The CDR3 sequence is 13 residues long. CDR3 region: CASRGQGDQPQHF. Written as DNA, the CDR3 is TGTGCCAGCAGAGGACAGGGCGATCAGCCCCAGCATTTT.

The genes are TRBV28 and TRBJ2-7, with 10 bases identical to TRBD2. Per germline, CDR1 MDHEN and CDR2 SYDVKM. Trimming removed 8 bases from V and 6 bases from J; junction bases left unmatched: 7. CDR3 length: 13 amino acids. The CDR3 DNA is TGTGCCAGCGTCCTAGCGGGAGAAGGCGAGCAGTACTTC. It codes for CASVLAGEGEQYF.

V usage is TRBV5-6 and J usage is TRBJ2-2; the match to TRBD1 covers 7 bases. J lost 0 bases, V lost 5 bases, and 7 bases had no gene match. Germline values: CDR1 SGHDT, CDR2 YYEEEE. CDR3 length: 16 amino acids. The CDR3 DNA follows: TGTGCCAGCAGAATGGACAGGAGCACGAACACCGGGGAGCTGTTTTTT. It translates to CASRMDRSTNTGELFF.

The rearrangement links TRBV7-2 to TRBJ1-2; a weak D match, TRBD1 (5 bases). Germline V gene data show CDR1 as SGHTA and CDR2 as FQGNSA. V shed 3 bases and J shed 7 bases, with 12 bases lying between them. This CDR3 has 13 amino acids. The chain's CDR3 is CASSLGEGLGYTF. The DNA of the CDR3 is TGTGCCAGCAGCTTGGGGGAGGGTCTTGGCTACACCTTC.

This chain connects TRBV7-3 to TRBJ2-1, with unresolved D. V lost 2 bases to trimming and J lost 8 bases, with 13 bases between them. Germline CDR1 and CDR2: SGHTA and FQGTGA. CDR3 size: 14 residues. CDR3 sequence: CASSLGGPPDEQFF. The CDR3 DNA reads TGTGCCAGCAGCTTAGGTGGGCCCCCCGATGAGCAGTTCTTC.

The gene calls are TRBV27 and TRBJ2-3; tentative D call: TRBD1 (6 bases). V lost 2 bases and J lost 0, with 9 bases in between. Germline V gene sequence: CDR1 MNHEY, CDR2 SMNVEV (reference sequence). CDR3 length equals 15 residues. CDR3: CASSLMGASTDTQYF. The CDR3 bases are TGTGCCAGCAGTTTAATGGGGGCTAGCACAGATACGCAGTATTTT.

This clone has just a few counts. This chain links TRBV29-1 with TRBJ2-1, with a possible D match to TRBD2 (6 bases). The CDR3 totals 12 residues. Germline CDR1 SQVTM, CDR2 ANQGSEA. With 5 bases removed from V and 7 bases from J, the gap between germline ends came to 12 bases. The CDR3 region has the DNA TGCAGCGTTCTTCGGGAGATGAATGAGCAGTTCTTC. It translates to CSVLREMNEQFF.

Here the CDR3 DNA reads TGTGCCAGCAGCTTAGAGAGCGGGAGGGTTGAGCAGTTCTTC. Translated, it gives CASSLESGRVEQFF. This chain uses TRBV7-2 with TRBJ2-1; 10 nucleotides match TRBD2. The germline V gene has CDR1 SGHTA and CDR2 FQGNSA. This CDR3 is built from 14 residues. The junction had 3 bases not matched to a gene; V was cut back by 1 base and J by 9 bases.

The chain recombines TRBV6-5 with TRBJ1-5; D is undetermined. Trimming took off 6 bases at V and 7 bases at J, with 16 bases between the two ends. CDR1 and CDR2 from the germline V gene are MNHEY and SVGAGI. This CDR3 has 14 residues. The CDR3 protein is CASREHRSSQPQHF. The CDR3 coding sequence is TGTGCCAGCAGAGAACATAGGAGCTCCCAGCCCCAGCATTTT.

The CDR3 loop reads CAISQRGSGNTIYF. The CDR3 DNA sequence: TGTGCCATCAGTCAAAGGGGAAGTGGAAACACCATATATTTT. This chain connects TRBV10-3 to TRBJ1-3; perhaps TRBD1 as D (5 bases). Trimming removed 5 bases at V and 3 bases at J, with 11 bases between. From germline, CDR1 is ENHRY and CDR2 SYGVKD. The CDR3 runs 14 residues.

This sequence joins TRBV11-2 and TRBJ2-7, with a weak D call TRBD2 (6 bases). Trimming pared 5 bases from V and 3 bases from J, leaving 11 bases between. This CDR3 spans 13 amino acids. From germline, CDR1 is SGHAT and CDR2 FQNNGV. CDR3 sequence reads: CASSTGLDYEQYF. For the CDR3, the DNA is TGTGCCAGCAGCACGGGACTGGACTACGAGCAGTACTTC.

This sequence joins TRBV5-1 and TRBJ1-1; unclear D gene. The CDR3 is made up of 15 amino acids. Between the trimmed V and J ends, which lost 3 bases and 0 bases, there was a span of 12 bases. Germline V CDR1 and CDR2: SGHRS, YFSETQ. CDR3 DNA sequence: TGCGCCAGCAGCTCCCGGGGAGGAATGAACACTGAAGCTTTCTTT. Translation gives CASSSRGGMNTEAFF.

The rearrangement uses TRBV15 and TRBJ1-2; 8 bases agree with TRBD1. V lost 4 bases and J lost 6; bases outside the gene matches: 4. This CDR3 is built from 13 residues. Germline V gene lookup returns CDR1 LNHNV and CDR2 YYDKDF (reference sequence). DNA for the CDR3: TGTGCCACCAGCAAAGGACAGGGTGATGGCTACACCTTC. Amino acid sequence: CATSKGQGDGYTF.

With regard to this clone: A junction end diverges from the germline sequence, so it may reflect a read error. J is TRBJ2-5 and V is TRBV7-7, with TRBD1 as a possible D gene (7 bases). The CDR3 totals 15 residues. Germline loops: CDR1 SSHAT, CDR2 FNYEAQ (reference sequence). DNA for the CDR3: TGTGCTAGCAGCTTAGGGGGGACAGTCCAAGAGACCCAGTACTTC. Amino acid sequence: CASSLGGTVQETQYF. Full variable domain (outside the CDR3, taken from reference TRBV7-7 and TRBJ2-5): GAGVSQSPRYKVTKRGQDVTLRCDPISSHATLYWYQQALGQGPEFLTYFNYEAQPDKSGLPSDRFSAERPEGSISTLTIQRTEQRDSAMYRCASSLGGTVQETQYFGPGTRLLVL.

There are a few counts of this clone. This chain links TRBV6-1 with TRBJ1-5; D unclear. There are 11 residues in the CDR3. Between the trimmed V and J ends, which lost 2 bases and 7 bases, there was a span of 3 bases. Germline V gene sequence: CDR1 MNHNS, CDR2 SASEGT. The CDR3 loop is CASSEQQPQHF. In DNA form, the CDR3 reads TGTGCCAGCAGTGAACAACAGCCCCAGCATTTT.

The gene calls are TRBV6-5 and TRBJ2-1; weak D call: TRBD1 (6 bases). This CDR3 comprises 14 residues. CDR1 MNHEY and CDR2 SVGAGI come from the germline V gene. The germline V and J ends were trimmed by 2 bases and 9 bases, with 14 bases remaining between them. CDR3 sequence: CASSYGGRDSEQFF. CDR3 nucleotide sequence: TGTGCCAGCAGTTACGGGGGCAGGGATAGTGAGCAGTTCTTC.

This sequence joins TRBV7-9 and TRBJ2-7; D uncertain. The CDR3 consists of 13 residues. Trimming shortened V by 11 bases and J by 1 base, and 15 bases separated the two germline ends. Germline V gene data show CDR1 as SEHNR and CDR2 as FQNEAQ (reference sequence). The CDR3 DNA is TGTGCCCTTCAGGCCGACAAGTCCTACGAGCAGTACTTC. This translates into CALQADKSYEQYF.

The CDR3 sequence: CASSLTANTGELFF. CDR3 nucleotide sequence: TGTGCCAGCAGCTTAACAGCAAACACCGGGGAGCTGTTTTTT. This chain connects TRBV7-3 to TRBJ2-2; D gene uncertain. Germline V gives CDR1 SGHTA, CDR2 FQGTGA. The CDR3 runs to 14 residues. Trimming cost V 0 bases and J 2 bases, with 4 bases left between them.

Note on this clone: A read error may produce the germline difference seen at one junction end. The chain is built from TRBV7-7 and TRBJ2-1; TRBD1 agrees at 7 bases. The V gene's germline CDR1 is SSHAT and CDR2 FNYEAQ (reference sequence). The CDR3 sequence is 13 residues long. DNA of the CDR3: TGTGCTAGCAGCCCCGGGACAGCAAATGAGCAGTTCTTC. Translated: CASSPGTANEQFF. Combining the CDR3 with reference TRBV7-7 and TRBJ2-1 gives the whole variable domain GAGVSQSPRYKVTKRGQDVTLRCDPISSHATLYWYQQALGQGPEFLTYFNYEAQPDKSGLPSDRFSAERPEGSISTLTIQRTEQRDSAMYRCASSPGTANEQFFGPGTRLTVL.

V is TRBV5-4 and J is TRBJ2-7; TRBD2 is a possible D gene (6 bases). V lost 1 base and J 2 bases, leaving 13 bases between the germline ends. The CDR3 is made up of 15 amino acids. Germline loops: CDR1 SGHNT, CDR2 YYREEE (reference sequence). CDR3 nucleotides: TGTGCCAGCAGCTTGTTTGTGGGGGAGGCCTACGAGCAGTACTTC. This translates into CASSLFVGEAYEQYF.

The V call is TRBV19, the J call TRBJ1-5; 7 bases are a match to TRBD1. This CDR3 comprises 15 residues. Germline CDR1 reads LNHDA; CDR2 reads SQIVND (reference sequence). With 3 bases clipped from V and 2 bases from J, the junction kept 4 bases outside the gene matches. Here the CDR3 reads CASSITGVGNQPQHF. The CDR3 nucleotides are TGTGCCAGTAGTATCACAGGGGTCGGCAATCAGCCCCAGCATTTT.

Comment on this clone: The junction does not match germline at one end; this may be a read error. The sample carries other DNA sequences with the same CDR3. The gene calls are TRBV6-5 and TRBJ1-1; D unresolved. The CDR3 contains 12 residues. Germline values: CDR1 MNHEY, CDR2 SVGAGI. CDR3 protein: CASSSLYTEAFF. CDR3 sequence (DNA): TGTGCCAGCAGTTCCCTTTACACCGAAGCTTTCTTT.

The chain recombines TRBV28 with TRBJ2-3; 11 bases align to TRBD2. Trimming removed 6 bases from V and 5 bases from J; junction bases left unmatched: 10. The germline V gene encodes CDR1 MDHEN and CDR2 SYDVKM. This CDR3 comprises 16 residues. The CDR3 spells CASRGGLADGIDTQYF. The DNA of the CDR3 is TGTGCCAGCAGGGGGGGACTAGCGGACGGGATAGATACGCAGTATTTT.